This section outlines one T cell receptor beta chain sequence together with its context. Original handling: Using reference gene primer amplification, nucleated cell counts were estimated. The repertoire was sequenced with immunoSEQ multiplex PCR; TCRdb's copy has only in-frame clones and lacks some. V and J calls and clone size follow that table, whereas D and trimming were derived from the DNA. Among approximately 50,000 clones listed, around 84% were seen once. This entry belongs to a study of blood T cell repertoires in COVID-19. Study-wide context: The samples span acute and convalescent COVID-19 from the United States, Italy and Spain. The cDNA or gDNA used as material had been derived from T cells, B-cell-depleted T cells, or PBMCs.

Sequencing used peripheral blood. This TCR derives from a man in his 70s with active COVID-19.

CDR3: CASSPRVREKLFF. The DNA for the CDR3 is TGCGCCAGCAGCCCCAGGGTTCGTGAAAAACTGTTTTTT. The gene calls are TRBV5-1 and TRBJ1-4; possibly TRBD1 for D (5 bases). This CDR3 spans 13 amino acids. The germline V gene encodes CDR1 SGHRS and CDR2 YFSETQ. The germline V and J ends were trimmed by 4 bases and 7 bases, with 11 bases remaining between them.